What follows are 4 T cell receptor beta chains derived from one specimen sequenced in a study of control samples from healthy donors and cancer patients (dated by TCRdb to about 2020). Libraries came from the immunoSEQ multiplex PCR assay. The immuneACCESS repertoire file appears here via TCRdb, limited to in-frame rearrangements. These files lack a portion of the clones; in checked studies, under half of the deficit traces to unresolved V genes, and the cause of the others is not known. For this sample there are under 450,000 clones; 80% to 95% appear just once. About 6.3% of the sample belongs to the ten largest clones. The sequencing sample was made of PBMCs. These TCRs come from a man in his forties with head and neck cancer.

V gene TRBV6-5 combines with J gene TRBJ2-7, with 11 bases lining up with TRBD2. The CDR3 is 16 amino acids. V lost 2 bases and J lost 2; bases outside the gene matches: 5. Germline V CDR1 and CDR2: MNHEY, SVGAGI. CDR3 region: CASSYSSGRGPYEQYF. The CDR3 bases are TGTGCCAGCAGTTACAGTAGCGGGAGGGGACCCTACGAGCAGTACTTC.

A single count supports this clone. V gene TRBV19 combines with J gene TRBJ1-5; 7 positions match TRBD1. CDR1 is LNHDA and CDR2 is SQIVND in the germline V gene (reference sequence). The CDR3 has 15 residues. V gave up 7 bases and J gave up 5 bases; unmatched junction bases: 11. The DNA of the CDR3 is TGTGCCAGTAACGCACCTCGGGACAGTGATCAGCCCCAGCATTTT. Translated, it gives CASNAPRDSDQPQHF.

For the CDR3, the DNA is TGTGCCAGCAGCCTAGGGGGAGCGCACACTGAAGCTTTCTTT. Amino acids: CASSLGGAHTEAFF. This chain joins TRBV7-3 and TRBJ1-1; D is possibly TRBD1 (6 bases). Germline V CDR1 and CDR2: SGHTA, FQGTGA. The CDR3 is made up of 14 amino acids. With 5 bases removed from V and 3 bases from J, the gap between germline ends came to 13 bases.

This clone was recorded only once. In DNA, the CDR3 is TGTGCCAGCAGTCAGGACAGGAACTCCTACGAGCAGTACTTC. Amino acid sequence: CASSQDRNSYEQYF. The chain recombines TRBV2 with TRBJ2-7, with TRBD1 matching 7 bases. The CDR3 contains 14 residues. V shed 5 bases, J shed 0 bases, and the junction held 4 bases outside the gene matches. The germline V gene has CDR1 SNHLY and CDR2 FYNNEI.